The 18 T cell receptor beta chains reported below all come from one sample, sequenced in a study of T cell repertoires in cytomegalovirus infection. TCRdb reprocessed the reads with MiXCR, giving one entry per CDR3 protein. The profile shows a few hundred thousand distinct CDR3 sequences, about 15% of them singletons. Input material: CD8+ T cells from PBMCs. These receptors all stem from a human donor in good health (CMV status not recorded). Some clones in this sample may be carry-over from other donors' samples.

Only a few counts were recorded for this clonotype. The chain recombines TRBV2 with TRBJ2-2; 10 bases match TRBD1. Unmatched junction bases numbered 10, after V lost 3 bases and J lost 0 bases. The germline V gene has CDR1 SNHLY and CDR2 FYNNEI. This CDR3 spans 19 amino acids. The CDR3 loop is CASSEHPGQGPPNTGELFF. The CDR3, as DNA: TGTGCCAGCAGTGAGCACCCGGGACAGGGGCCTCCGAACACCGGGGAGCTGTTTTTT.

This clonotype came up many times. The chain has TRBV6-6 and TRBJ2-1, with 8 bases fitting TRBD1. Per germline, CDR1 MNHNY and CDR2 SVGAGI (reference sequence). The CDR3 spans 16 residues. V gave up 2 bases and J gave up 0 bases; unmatched junction bases: 3. The CDR3 protein is CASSYGGQASYNEQFF. In DNA, the CDR3 is TGTGCCAGCAGTTACGGGGGACAGGCCTCCTACAATGAGCAGTTCTTC.

V gene TRBV12-3 or TRBV12-4 combines with J gene TRBJ1-1, with no clear D. The CDR3 sequence is 11 residues long. V shed 8 bases and J shed 2 bases, with 6 bases lying between them. The CDR3 spells CASASNTEAFF. The CDR3 nucleotides read TGTGCCAGCGCCTCAAACACTGAAGCTTTCTTT.

This clonotype appeared a few times. V gene TRBV4-1 combines with J gene TRBJ2-7, with unresolved D. V was trimmed by 4 bases and J by 3 bases, leaving 16 bases between them. Germline V gene lookup returns CDR1 MGHRA and CDR2 YSYEKL. The CDR3 covers 15 residues. CDR3 in amino acids: CASSLTHTRIYEQYF. The CDR3 bases are TGCGCCAGCAGCCTCACTCACACACGGATCTACGAGCAGTACTTC.

This clonotype was recorded many times. The gene calls are TRBV7-6 and TRBJ2-3; TRBD1 matches 9 bases. V lost 3 bases to trimming and J lost 2 bases; unmatched junction nucleotides: 6. From germline, CDR1 is SGHVS and CDR2 FNYEAQ. The length of the CDR3 is 16 residues. CDR3 DNA sequence: TGTGCCAGCAGCTTTTCCCGGGACAGGGACACAGATACGCAGTATTTT. Translated, it gives CASSFSRDRDTDTQYF.

The chain links TRBV5-4 to TRBJ2-1, with 9 bases matching TRBD2. With 4 bases clipped from V and 1 base from J, the junction kept 3 bases outside the gene matches. CDR3 length equals 15 residues. Germline loops: CDR1 SGHNT, CDR2 YYREEE (reference sequence). This chain's CDR3 is CASSHLAGSYNEQFF. As DNA, the CDR3 is TGTGCCAGCAGCCATCTAGCGGGGTCCTACAATGAGCAGTTCTTC.

This clonotype was seen a handful of times. The chain joins TRBV9 to TRBJ2-5, with TRBD1 as a possible D gene (6 bases). Germline CDR1 is SGDLS and CDR2 is YYNGEE. Trimming left V 3 bases short and J 0 bases short, with 18 bases between. The CDR3 has 17 residues. The CDR3 DNA sequence: TGTGCCAGCAGCGAACCCTCCCGGACAGCGTACCAAGAGACCCAGTACTTC. Amino acids: CASSEPSRTAYQETQYF.

The chain carries TRBV4-1 and TRBJ2-7; 11 positions agree with TRBD2. The CDR3 sequence is 15 residues long. Germline CDR1 reads MGHRA; CDR2 reads YSYEKL. V lost 4 bases and J lost 1; bases outside the gene matches: 3. In DNA, the CDR3 is TGCGCCAGCAGCCTCGGACTAGCGGGTTCCTACGAGCAGTACTTC. It is translated as CASSLGLAGSYEQYF.

Many counts were recorded for this clonotype. The rearrangement joins TRBV6-2 or TRBV6-3 to TRBJ1-1; TRBD1 might be the D (6 bases). In germline, CDR1 is MNHEY, CDR2 SVGEGT. The CDR3 has 14 amino acids. V was clipped by 6 bases and J by 1 base, with 12 bases between them. CDR3 protein: CASRGPQGNTEAFF. CDR3 nucleotides: TGTGCCAGCAGAGGGCCACAGGGGAACACTGAAGCTTTCTTT.

V usage is TRBV20-1 and J usage is TRBJ1-1, with 12 bases matching TRBD1. In germline, CDR1 is DFQATT, CDR2 SNEGSKA (reference sequence). The CDR3 has 16 amino acids. V gave up 6 bases and J gave up 6 bases; unmatched junction bases: 14. The CDR3 nucleotides are TGCAGTGCAACAGAAGGAACCGGGACAGGGGGCTCTGAAGCTTTCTTT. Translation: CSATEGTGTGGSEAFF.

CDR3 DNA: TGTGCCAGCAGCCAAGTAGATGTTCCCTACGAGCAGTACTTC. It encodes CASSQVDVPYEQYF. This sequence joins TRBV14 and TRBJ2-7; no reliable D call. Germline values: CDR1 SGHDN, CDR2 FVKESK. The CDR3 consists of 14 residues. Trimming removed 1 base at V and 2 bases at J, with 9 bases between.

This clonotype has at least ten counts. The rearrangement joins TRBV7-8 to TRBJ1-1; weak D call: TRBD1 (5 bases). V lost 5 bases and J lost 5, with 18 bases in between. This CDR3 contains 15 residues. Per the germline V gene, CDR1 is SGHVS and CDR2 is FQNEAQ. CDR3 in amino acids: CASSQDGSGETEAFF. The CDR3 nucleotides are TGTGCCAGCAGCCAGGACGGGTCGGGGGAAACTGAAGCTTTCTTT.

This clonotype has only a few counts. The chain links TRBV28 to TRBJ2-7, with 7 nucleotides matching TRBD2. V shed 3 bases, J shed 3 bases, and the junction held 5 bases outside the gene matches. The CDR3 covers 14 residues. Germline V gene data show CDR1 as MDHEN and CDR2 as SYDVKM. CDR3 region: CASSFREVHYEQYF. As DNA, the CDR3 is TGTGCCAGCAGTTTTCGGGAGGTTCACTACGAGCAGTACTTC. Full variable domain (outside the CDR3, taken from reference TRBV28 and TRBJ2-7): DVKVTQSSRYLVKRTGEKVFLECVQDMDHENMFWYRQDPGLGLRLIYFSYDVKMKEKGDIPEGYSVSREKKERFSLILESASTNQTSMYLCASSFREVHYEQYFGPGTRLTVT.

This clonotype was found a few times. This chain joins TRBV9 and TRBJ2-7; 8 bases are shared with TRBD1. The germline gives CDR1 SGDLS, CDR2 YYNGEE. V dropped 3 bases and J dropped 4; count of bases not matched to a gene: 6. The CDR3 loop spans 14 amino acids. CDR3 region: CASSASTGGYEQYF. The CDR3, as DNA: TGTGCCAGCAGCGCTAGCACAGGGGGTTACGAGCAGTACTTC.

This clonotype showed up just a few times. The chain carries TRBV9 and TRBJ2-7; 7 nucleotides align to TRBD2. Trimming took 4 bases from V and 0 from J; bases not matched to a gene: 19. This CDR3 has 19 residues. The V gene's germline CDR1 is SGDLS and CDR2 YYNGEE. CDR3 DNA sequence: TGTGCCAGCAGCCCCCGAGGTGCGCCGTCCAGCGGGGCCTCCTACGAGCAGTACTTC. This encodes CASSPRGAPSSGASYEQYF. Full variable domain (outside the CDR3, taken from reference TRBV9 and TRBJ2-7): DSGVTQTPKHLITATGQRVTLRCSPRSGDLSVYWYQQSLDQGLQFLIQYYNGEERAKGNILERFSAQQFPDLHSELNLSSLELGDSALYFCASSPRGAPSSGASYEQYFGPGTRLTVT.

At least ten counts were recorded for this clonotype. The V call is TRBV6-2 or TRBV6-3, the J call TRBJ1-1; unclear D gene. The CDR3 contains 12 residues. Trimming took 3 bases from V and 8 from J, leaving 10 bases between them. Germline V gene data show CDR1 as MNHEY and CDR2 as SVGEGT. The CDR3 spells CASSYPGIEAFF. The CDR3 DNA reads as TGTGCCAGCAGTTATCCCGGGATAGAAGCTTTCTTT.

This clonotype was seen at least ten times. This chain uses TRBV5-8 with TRBJ2-7; a weak D match, TRBD2 (5 bases). CDR3 size: 16 residues. V was trimmed by 4 bases and J by 1 base, leaving 18 bases between them. Germline V gene lookup returns CDR1 SGHTS and CDR2 YDEGEE. The CDR3 region is CASSPPEAQPSYEQYF. CDR3 coding DNA: TGTGCCAGCAGCCCCCCGGAGGCACAGCCTTCCTACGAGCAGTACTTC.

In this sample, this clonotype turned up a few times. CDR3 nucleotide sequence: TGTGCCAGCAGCGTCGGGACTAGCAACTACGAGCAGTACTTC. The encoded protein is CASSVGTSNYEQYF. This chain links TRBV5-6 with TRBJ2-7, with 9 nucleotides matching TRBD2. From germline, CDR1 is SGHDT and CDR2 YYEEEE. This CDR3 has 14 amino acids. The V segment lost 4 bases and the J segment 3 bases; nucleotides outside the gene matches: 5.